These T cell receptor beta chains were read from a single sample in a study of breast tumors, draining lymph nodes, adjacent tissues. From the multiplex PCR reads, TCRdb called clonotypes with MiXCR, one entry per CDR3 protein. Here the sample spans approximately 190,000 distinct CDR3 sequences, around a third being singletons. Sequencing was carried out using axillary lymph node tissue. These receptors were obtained from a female donor with breast cancer. Some clones in this sample may be carry-over from other donors' samples. The CDR3 runs from the conserved cysteine through the conserved F or W. The order of the fields is J gene, V gene, CDR3 length, clone size, D gene, CDR3 DNA, CDR3 protein. The D gene is left open where the match is weak. Expanded clones are given a class, and other clones once, few, many or no size at all.

J: TRBJ1-4; V: TRBV2; length: 13; size: once; D: -; DNA: TGTGCCAGCTCTATCACAGGGTTCGAAAAACTGTTTTTT; CDR3: CASSITGFEKLFF
J: TRBJ2-1; V: TRBV20-1; length: 16; size: many; D: TRBD2; DNA: TGCAGTGTTCAGGCGCGGGGGGTCCCCTCCTACAATGAGCAGTTCTTC; CDR3: CSVQARGVPSYNEQFF
J: TRBJ2-5; V: TRBV7-9; length: 12; size: many; D: -; DNA: TGTGCCAGCAGCCTAGAAGTAGGGACCCAGTACTTC; CDR3: CASSLEVGTQYF
J: TRBJ2-1; V: TRBV10-3; length: 13; size: many; D: -; DNA: TGTGCCATCAGGGACAGCCTCAACAATGAGCAGTTCTTC; CDR3: CAIRDSLNNEQFF
J: TRBJ2-5; V: TRBV28; length: 15; size: few; D: -; DNA: TGTGCCAGCAGTTTTGGGGGACTGGGGCAAGAGACCCAGTACTTC; CDR3: CASSFGGLGQETQYF
J: TRBJ1-6; V: TRBV5-6; length: 14; size: many; D: -; DNA: TGTGCCAGCAGCTTGGAGCAATATAATTCACCCCTCCACTTT; CDR3: CASSLEQYNSPLHF
J: TRBJ2-1; V: TRBV10-3; length: 14; size: many; D: TRBD2; DNA: TGTGCCATCAGTGATTACTATAGCGGGAATGAGCAGTTCTTC; CDR3: CAISDYYSGNEQFF
J: TRBJ2-1; V: TRBV6-5; length: 16; size: many; D: -; DNA: TGTGCCAGCAGTTCCCCAGTCCGGGACATTTACAATGAGCAGTTCTTC; CDR3: CASSSPVRDIYNEQFF
J: TRBJ2-5; V: TRBV24-1; length: 13; size: many; D: -; DNA: TGTGCCACCAGTGCCAGGTCACAAGAGACCCAGTACTTC; CDR3: CATSARSQETQYF
J: TRBJ1-5; V: TRBV20-1; length: 14; size: -; D: -; DNA: TGCAGTGCGACCACTAGCGGGGGGGCAGAGACCCAGCATTTT; CDR3: CSATTSGGAETQHF
J: TRBJ1-3; V: TRBV12-3/TRBV12-4; length: 13; size: many; D: -; DNA: TGTGCCAGCAGGAGACTCGATGGAAACACCATATATTTT; CDR3: CASRRLDGNTIYF
J: TRBJ1-1; V: TRBV29-1; length: 14; size: many; D: -; DNA: TGCAGCGTTGATTCTGGAGACATGAACACTGAAGCTTTCTTT; CDR3: CSVDSGDMNTEAFF
J: TRBJ2-5; V: TRBV7-3; length: 15; size: many; D: -; DNA: TGTGCCAGCAGACCCACGGGGGCGAGGGGAGAGACCCAGTACTTC; CDR3: CASRPTGARGETQYF
J: TRBJ2-1; V: TRBV5-1; length: 14; size: many; D: TRBD2; DNA: TGCGCCAGCAGCACCCCGACTAGCGGGACTGAGCAGTTCTTC; CDR3: CASSTPTSGTEQFF
J: TRBJ2-5; V: TRBV7-2; length: 20; size: -; D: -; DNA: TGTGCCAGCAGCTTAGGGACTAACTATGGCTACACCTTGGGGAGAGAGACCCAGTACTTC; CDR3: CASSLGTNYGYTLGRETQYF
J: TRBJ2-2; V: TRBV20-1; length: 16; size: once; D: TRBD1; DNA: TGCAGTGCTAGAGGAATCACAGGGGGCTACACCGGGGAGCTGTTTTTT; CDR3: CSARGITGGYTGELFF
J: TRBJ2-2; V: TRBV14; length: 16; size: many; D: -; DNA: TGTGCCAGCAGCCAAGTATACTCCCTGAACACCGGGGAGCTGTTTTTT; CDR3: CASSQVYSLNTGELFF
J: TRBJ2-5; V: TRBV20-1; length: 17; size: many; D: TRBD2; DNA: TGCAGTGCTATGGGGACTAGCGGGGGCTCGTACCAAGAGACCCAGTACTTC; CDR3: CSAMGTSGGSYQETQYF
J: TRBJ1-1; V: TRBV9; length: 15; size: -; D: TRBD1; DNA: TGTGCCAGCAGCGAGGACAGGGGATTGAACACTGAAGCTTTCTTT; CDR3: CASSEDRGLNTEAFF
J: TRBJ1-4; V: TRBV3-1; length: 16; size: many; D: TRBD1; DNA: TGTGCCAGCAGCCACCATGCACAGGGGAGTAATGAAAAACTGTTTTTT; CDR3: CASSHHAQGSNEKLFF
J: TRBJ1-5; V: TRBV7-3; length: 15; size: once; D: -; DNA: TGTGCCAGCAGCTCCTCGGGGGCTAGAAGTCAGCCCCAGCATTTT; CDR3: CASSSSGARSQPQHF
J: TRBJ2-7; V: TRBV7-8; length: 13; size: many; D: -; DNA: TGTGCCAGCAGCTTAGCCCGGACGGATGAGCAGTACTTC; CDR3: CASSLARTDEQYF
J: TRBJ2-5; V: TRBV10-2; length: 16; size: once; D: TRBD2; DNA: TGCGCCAGCACCTTGACTAGCGGGAGGGTCCGGGAGACCCAGTACTTC; CDR3: CASTLTSGRVRETQYF